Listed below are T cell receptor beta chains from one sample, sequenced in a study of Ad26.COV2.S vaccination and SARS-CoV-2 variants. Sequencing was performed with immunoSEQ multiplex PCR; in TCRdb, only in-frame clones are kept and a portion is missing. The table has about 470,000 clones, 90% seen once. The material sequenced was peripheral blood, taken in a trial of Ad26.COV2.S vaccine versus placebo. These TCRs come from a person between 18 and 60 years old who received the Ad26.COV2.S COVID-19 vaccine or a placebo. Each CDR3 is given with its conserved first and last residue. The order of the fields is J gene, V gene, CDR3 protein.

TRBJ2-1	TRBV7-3	CASSPLAGNEQFF
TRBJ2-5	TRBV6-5	CASIIGSSWQTQYF
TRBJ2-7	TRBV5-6	CASSLLDDIEPYEQYF
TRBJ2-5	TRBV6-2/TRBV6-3	CASSQTFSGSKETQYF
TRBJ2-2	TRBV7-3	CASSPGDSNTGELFF
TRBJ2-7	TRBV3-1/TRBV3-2	CASSQDGTGPYEQYF
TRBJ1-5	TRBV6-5	CASSRSWDQPQHF
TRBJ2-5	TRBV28	CAVGALGEQETQYF
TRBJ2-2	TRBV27	CASSSLQGPGELFF
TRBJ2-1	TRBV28	CASSLAGGFDEQFF
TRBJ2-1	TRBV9	CASSPETGTSGYNEQFF
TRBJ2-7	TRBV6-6	CASSYGTTSYEQYF
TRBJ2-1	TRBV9	CASSVSADSGSKDNEQFF
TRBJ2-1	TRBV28	CASSLRGIYNEQFF
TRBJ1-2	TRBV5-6	CASSFPSWGNCGYTF
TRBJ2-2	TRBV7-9	CASSLSGNTGELFF
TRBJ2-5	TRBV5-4	CASSPQSLQETQYF
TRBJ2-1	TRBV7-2	CASNEGLAVPREQFF
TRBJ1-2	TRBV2	CASARDTTYGYTF
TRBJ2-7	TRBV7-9	CASSPRDSSYEQYF
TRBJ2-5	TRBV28	CASSFPDSQETQYF
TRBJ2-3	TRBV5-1	CASSSVKTSGRGDTQYF
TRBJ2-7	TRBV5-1	CASSLTRQGHEQYF
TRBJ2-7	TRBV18	CASSPLAGDEQYF
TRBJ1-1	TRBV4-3	CASSPGGNTEAFF
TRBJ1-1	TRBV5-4	CASSPGGGRAEAFF
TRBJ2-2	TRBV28	CASRRDTGELFF
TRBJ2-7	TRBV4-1	CASSQVGGDEQYF
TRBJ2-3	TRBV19	CASSLTGGPTDTQYF
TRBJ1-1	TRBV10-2	CASSEPRTGLGNTEAFF
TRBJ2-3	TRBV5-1	CASSPSGSWAQYF
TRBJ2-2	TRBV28	CASSSLAGEAGELFF
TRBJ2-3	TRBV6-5	CASKGARTDTQYF
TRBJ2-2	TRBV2	CARKPGPSNTGELFF
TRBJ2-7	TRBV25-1	CASSPHYEQYF
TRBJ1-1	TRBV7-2	CASSPGQGWYTEAFF
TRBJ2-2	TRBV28	CASSLHVGQGTGELFF